A single sample gave rise to the 8 T cell receptor beta chains below, sequenced in a study of monozygotic twins with inflammatory bowel disease. TCRdb re-called the 5' RACE reads and shows each CDR3 protein once, DNA omitted. The sample data list around 370,000 distinct CDR3 sequences. The sequenced material came from blood. These receptors all stem from a human donor with ulcerative colitis or Crohn's disease, or a healthy co-twin of an affected twin (not recorded which).

This chain uses TRBV7-6 with TRBJ2-2; TCRdb designates TRBD2, a call that cannot be tested without DNA. Germline values: CDR1 SGHVS, CDR2 FNYEAQ. The length of the CDR3 is 17 residues. CDR3 loop: CASSPSRGSTNTGELFF.

The rearrangement uses TRBV7-3 and TRBJ2-7; TCRdb selects TRBD2, and the lack of DNA leaves this call unchecked. The CDR3 has 15 residues. Germline CDR1 is SGHTA and CDR2 is FQGTGA. This chain's CDR3 is CASSHGASGSYEQYF.

The rearrangement links TRBV5-6 to TRBJ2-5; TCRdb designates TRBD2, a call that cannot be tested without DNA. CDR1 is SGHDT, CDR2 YYEEEE, per germline. This CDR3 contains 14 residues. This CDR3 is CASSLRGIQETQYF.

The genes are TRBV24-1 and TRBJ2-2. Germline loops: CDR1 KGHDR, CDR2 SFDVKD. The CDR3 contains 15 residues. The CDR3: CATSDSSSGRRELFF.

The V call is TRBV20-1, the J call TRBJ2-3; the TRBD2 assignment by TCRdb is unverifiable without DNA. Germline loops: CDR1 DFQATT, CDR2 SNEGSKA (reference sequence). The CDR3 has 16 residues. The CDR3 sequence: CSATTFGGGVLDTQYF.

The chain employs TRBV20-1 and TRBJ1-2; absent DNA, TCRdb's TRBD1 call cannot be checked. The CDR3 consists of 12 residues. The germline V gene encodes CDR1 DFQATT and CDR2 SNEGSKA (reference sequence). The CDR3 sequence is CSAVWTPYGYTF.

The chain couples TRBV12-3 or TRBV12-4 to TRBJ2-1. The CDR3 has 13 amino acids. The CDR3 spells CASSLDGSNEQFF.

The chain couples TRBV5-1 to TRBJ2-3; without DNA, the TCRdb call of TRBD1 cannot be checked. CDR1 is SGHRS, CDR2 YFSETQ, per germline. The length of the CDR3 is 14 residues. CDR3 protein: CASRVQGYTDTQYF.